The source of this T cell receptor beta chain is a study of T cells in Graves' hyperthyroidism and ophthalmopathy. Study-level results: Most thyroid clonotypes that were expanded above 0.001 also turned up in blood.

TCR beta CDR3 region amplification was performed from RNA transcripts. HTBI primers were the set used in a first-round RT-PCR of the TCR CDR3. A single record per CDR3 protein comes from TCRdb applying MiXCR to the multiplex PCR reads. The data show approximately 690,000 distinct CDR3 sequences, roughly 20% seen once. As to this clonotype: The antigen is unknown.

Germline CDR1 SGHNT, CDR2 YENEEA. V shed 1 base and J shed 7 bases, with 14 bases lying between them. The CDR3 runs to 14 residues. Patients having uncontrolled infection, another autoimmune disease, pregnancy or lactation were not included. The chain carries TRBV11-3 and TRBJ2-7; D may be TRBD2 (5 bases). Sequencing was done on a sample of blood. This receptor was identified in a man aged 30 to 39 with Graves' ophthalmopathy. The CDR3 region is CASSLAGPGGEQYF. Here the CDR3 DNA reads TGTGCCAGCAGCTTAGCCGGACCGGGCGGGGAGCAGTACTTC. Using reference TRBV11-3 and TRBJ2-7 for the parts outside the CDR3, the full variable domain is EAGVVQSPRYKIIEKKQPVAFWCNPISGHNTLYWYLQNLGQGPELLIRYENEEAVDDSQLPKDRFSAERLKGVDSTLKIQPAELGDSAVYLCASSLAGPGGEQYFGPGTRLTVT.